This T cell receptor beta chain was captured in a study of beta chain features in type 1 diabetes. Study observations and caveats: All four CD4+ subsets from Type 1 diabetes patients carried moderately but significantly shorter TCRB CDR3s.

Only a few counts were recorded for this clone. Its antigen remains unknown. At one end the junction does not follow the germline gene, possibly because of a read error. Germline V CDR1 and CDR2: SGHTA, FQGNSA. The CDR3 sequence is 13 residues long. The sequenced template was cDNA made from the entire isolated RNA. Assay: immunoSEQ multiplex PCR; the TCRdb copy retains only in-frame clones and omits some. The sample includes 150,000 to 190,000 clones, 10% of them seen just once. A heparinised blood draw that averaged roughly 100 mL was obtained once from each donor. This clonotype was sampled from a man aged 25 to 45 with type 1 diabetes. The specimen was central memory CD4+ T cells from blood. The chain employs TRBV7-2 and TRBJ2-4; 14 bases fit TRBD2. CDR3 bases: TGTGCCAGCAGCTTAGGGGGGACTAGCGGGAGTTTCTTC. Its protein product is CASSLGGTSGSFF.